This entry lists 5 T cell receptor beta chains sequenced from one sample in a study of identical twins. TCRdb ran MiXCR on the 5' RACE reads and lists one entry per CDR3 protein. The table has about 470,000 distinct CDR3 sequences, approximately 25% seen once. These data were also filed under a second study, of T cells expressing NK-cell markers.

Sequencing was performed on CD4+ T cells sorted from blood. These receptor sequences come from a woman between 18 and 29 years old in good health.

This clonotype was counted many times. CDR3 in amino acids: CASSLLPPGNTDTQYF. The CDR3 nucleotides are TGCGCCAGCAGCCTCCTCCCCCCTGGGAACACAGATACGCAGTATTTT. V gene TRBV5-1 combines with J gene TRBJ2-3, with D unresolved. The CDR3 spans 16 residues. V was trimmed by 4 bases and J by 2 bases, leaving 17 bases between them. Germline V gives CDR1 SGHRS, CDR2 YFSETQ.

The J gene is TRBJ2-4, the V gene TRBV4-2; 10 bases agree with TRBD2. In germline, CDR1 is LGHNA, CDR2 YNFKEQ. This CDR3 has 18 amino acids. J lost 1 base, V lost 4 bases, and 10 bases had no gene match. CDR3 nucleotide sequence: TGTGCCAGCAGCCCCGGACTAGCGGCCCGCGCGGCCAAAAACATTCAGTACTTC. Its translation is CASSPGLAARAAKNIQYF.

The chain recombines TRBV6-1 with TRBJ1-5, with D unresolved. The CDR3 is 13 residues long. Trimming pared 6 bases from V and 3 bases from J, leaving 9 bases between. Germline loops: CDR1 MNHNS, CDR2 SASEGT. The CDR3 spells CASSQNFNQPQHF. Here the CDR3 DNA reads TGTGCCAGCAGCCAGAACTTCAATCAGCCCCAGCATTTT.

In its sample, this clonotype was seen a few times. The chain is built from TRBV10-3 and TRBJ1-5; possibly TRBD1 for D (5 bases). CDR1 ENHRY and CDR2 SYGVKD come from the germline V gene. The CDR3 length is 14 residues. Trimming took off 0 bases at V and 7 bases at J, with 10 bases between the two ends. The CDR3 region is CAISESGGEQPQHF. As DNA, the CDR3 is TGTGCCATCAGTGAGTCGGGGGGGGAACAGCCCCAGCATTTT.

This clonotype has only a few counts. V is TRBV3-1 and J is TRBJ2-6; TRBD2 might be the D (5 bases). With 2 bases removed from V and 2 bases from J, the gap between germline ends came to 7 bases. There are 15 residues in the CDR3. CDR1 and CDR2 from the germline V gene are LGHDT and YNNKEL (reference sequence). The CDR3 DNA reads TGTGCCAGCAGCCAACGGGGTACTGGGGCCAACGTCCTGACTTTC. Protein: CASSQRGTGANVLTF.